One sample yielded the 26 T cell receptor beta chains listed below, sequenced in a study of human T cells and chemical hapten exposure. TCRdb passed the RACE reads through MiXCR, listing each CDR3 protein once. The sample consists of around 340,000 distinct CDR3 sequences, roughly 6.9% of them appearing once. Time point described: patch test 1, 2 weeks after DPC sensitization. Regarding treatment: therapeutic diphenylcyclopropenone sensitization with weekly scalp DPC. This material consisted of whole blood, taken in connection with sensitization to the hapten diphenylcyclopropenone (DPC). All receptors derive from a young woman with alopecia areata. Some clones in this sample may be carry-over from other donors' samples.

Ten or more counts support this clonotype. The chain employs TRBV4-3 and TRBJ2-6; 7 bases agree with TRBD2. The junction had 1 base not matched to a gene; V was cut back by 0 bases and J by 2 bases. The length of the CDR3 is 16 residues. The germline V gene has CDR1 LGHNA and CDR2 YSLEER. In DNA form, the CDR3 reads TGCGCCAGCAGCCAAGAGGGAGGGGCTGGGGCCAACGTCCTGACTTTC. Its translation is CASSQEGGAGANVLTF.

This clonotype was recorded a few times. The genes are TRBV27 and TRBJ2-3; unclear D gene. V gave up 5 bases and J gave up 0 bases, with 9 bases separating them. The CDR3 consists of 14 residues. Germline-derived CDR1 and CDR2 are MNHEY and SMNVEV (reference sequence). CDR3 sequence reads: CASSLKTSTDTQYF. CDR3 bases: TGTGCCAGCAGTCTTAAAACTAGCACAGATACGCAGTATTTT.

This clonotype was seen more than once but under ten times. J is TRBJ2-3 and V is TRBV7-9, with D possibly called TRBD1 or TRBD2 (5 bases each). The CDR3 consists of 15 residues. The germline V gene encodes CDR1 SEHNR and CDR2 FQNEAQ (reference sequence). Trimming cost V 5 bases and J 2 bases, with 14 bases left between them. The DNA of the CDR3 is TGTGCCAGCAGCCCCGGGACGGTACTCACAGATACGCAGTATTTT. This gives the protein CASSPGTVLTDTQYF. The whole variable domain, filled in from reference TRBV7-9 and TRBJ2-3, reads DTGVSQNPRHKITKRGQNVTFRCDPISEHNRLYWYRQTLGQGPEFLTYFQNEAQLEKSRLLSDRFSAERPKGSFSTLEIQRTEQGDSAMYLCASSPGTVLTDTQYFGPGTRLTVL.

The chain uses TRBV11-2 and TRBJ1-1, with D perhaps matching TRBD1 (5 bases). CDR1 is SGHAT and CDR2 is FQNNGV in the germline V gene. V lost 0 bases to trimming and J lost 3 bases, with 11 bases between them. This CDR3 spans 15 amino acids. The CDR3 region has the DNA TGTGCCAGCAGCTTAGATCGAGGCAGGGACACTGAAGCTTTCTTT. Its translation: CASSLDRGRDTEAFF.

This clonotype appeared many times. V and J are TRBV9 and TRBJ2-5, with TRBD1 as a possible D gene (6 bases). The germline gives CDR1 SGDLS, CDR2 YYNGEE. Trimming took off 4 bases at V and 4 bases at J, with 20 bases between the two ends. The CDR3 covers 16 residues. The DNA for the CDR3 is TGTGCCAGCAGCTCCCTGACAGGCGGCACCGGAGAGACCCAGTACTTC. Translation gives CASSSLTGGTGETQYF.

The chain joins TRBV9 to TRBJ2-2; 7 bases are shared with TRBD1. Germline trimming cut 4 bases from V and 5 bases from J; bases unmatched to any gene: 5. This CDR3 has 14 amino acids. CDR1 is SGDLS and CDR2 is YYNGEE in the germline V gene. The CDR3 protein is CASSPNRGTGELFF. Written as DNA, the CDR3 is TGTGCCAGCAGCCCGAACAGGGGTACCGGGGAGCTGTTTTTT.

This clonotype was detected many times. The CDR3 spells CASSRDGYNSPLHF. The CDR3 DNA reads as TGTGCCAGCAGCAGGGACGGTTATAATTCACCCCTCCACTTT. V gene TRBV6-5 combines with J gene TRBJ1-6, with D possibly matching TRBD1 (5 bases). This CDR3 is built from 14 residues. Germline assignment: CDR1 MNHEY and CDR2 SVGAGI. V shed 6 bases and J shed 4 bases, with 10 bases lying between them.

This clonotype was observed a handful of times. This sequence joins TRBV5-6 and TRBJ2-7; 8 nucleotides line up with TRBD1. J lost 3 bases, V lost 0 bases, and 5 bases had no gene match. The V gene's germline CDR1 is SGHDT and CDR2 YYEEEE. There are 15 residues in the CDR3. CDR3 in amino acids: CASSLGDRIYYEQYF. As DNA, the CDR3 is TGTGCCAGCAGCTTGGGGGACAGGATTTACTACGAGCAGTACTTC.

This clonotype was recorded a few times. The genes are TRBV7-3 and TRBJ2-5; tentative D call: TRBD1 (5 bases). Germline assignment: CDR1 SGHTA and CDR2 FQGTGA. This CDR3 spans 14 amino acids. V was clipped by 6 bases and J by 5 bases, with 16 bases between them. CDR3 sequence reads: CASSFTGLGETQYF. The CDR3 DNA reads as TGTGCCAGCAGTTTTACAGGTTTGGGGGAGACCCAGTACTTC.

This clonotype was picked up many times. The CDR3 reads CASRQRTARADYEQYF. In nucleotides, the CDR3 is TGTGCCAGCAGACAAAGGACAGCGAGGGCAGACTACGAGCAGTACTTC. The chain joins TRBV5-5 to TRBJ2-7, with D perhaps matching TRBD1 (6 bases). The germline V gene encodes CDR1 SGHKS and CDR2 YYEKEE (reference sequence). Between the trimmed V and J ends, which lost 5 bases and 3 bases, there was a span of 21 bases. CDR3 length: 16 residues.

J is TRBJ2-1 and V is TRBV5-1; D may correspond to TRBD1 or TRBD2 (5 bases each). This CDR3 has 13 amino acids. The germline V and J ends were trimmed by 4 bases and 10 bases, with 15 bases remaining between them. Germline lookup yields CDR1 SGHRS and CDR2 YFSETQ. CDR3 in DNA: TGCGCCAGCAGCCCGGGACCTGACGTGGAGCAGTTCTTC. Translated: CASSPGPDVEQFF.

This clonotype showed up many times. The chain recombines TRBV18 with TRBJ2-1; D uncertain. Looked up from germline, CDR1 is KGHSH and CDR2 is LQKENI. The CDR3 consists of 16 residues. V was shortened by 0 bases and J by 1 base, with 10 bases between the two germline ends. DNA of the CDR3: TGTGCCAGCTCACCACCTTCGTTCAGATCCTACAATGAGCAGTTCTTC. Its translation is CASSPPSFRSYNEQFF. The full variable domain, with the rest looked up from reference TRBV18 and TRBJ2-1, is NAGVMQNPRHLVRRRGQEARLRCSPMKGHSHVYWYRQLPEEGLKFMVYLQKENIIDESGMPKERFSAEFPKEGPSILRIQQVVRGDSAAYFCASSPPSFRSYNEQFFGPGTRLTVL.

The chain uses TRBV7-2 and TRBJ1-6, with no clear D. The germline CDR1 and CDR2 sequences are SGHTA and FQGNSA. The CDR3 totals 14 residues. The ends were cut back, 0 bases at V and 6 bases at J, with 6 bases in the middle. CDR3 coding DNA: TGTGCCAGCAGCTTAGCTTTCATTAATTCACCCCTCCACTTT. Translation: CASSLAFINSPLHF.

By frequency in the sample, this clonotype is medium-sized. The chain's CDR3 is CASSQELQGNYGYTF. The CDR3 DNA follows: TGCGCCAGCAGCCAAGAGCTCCAGGGGAACTATGGCTACACCTTC. This rearrangement joins TRBV4-3 to TRBJ1-2; possibly TRBD1 for D (6 bases). The germline V gene encodes CDR1 LGHNA and CDR2 YSLEER. Trimming took off 0 bases at V and 2 bases at J, with 10 bases between the two ends. This CDR3 has 15 residues.

This sequence joins TRBV27 and TRBJ2-2; 15 bases are a match to TRBD2. CDR1 and CDR2 from the germline V gene are MNHEY and SMNVEV (reference sequence). After removal of 3 bases from V and 7 bases from J, the junction contained 6 bases not matched to a gene. CDR3 length equals 17 residues. CDR3 bases: TGTGCCAGCAGTTTGGGACTAGCGGGGGGACCGTACGGGGAGCTGTTTTTT. Translation gives CASSLGLAGGPYGELFF.

V gene TRBV28 combines with J gene TRBJ2-3; D uncertain. This CDR3 has 13 amino acids. Germline V gene sequence: CDR1 MDHEN, CDR2 SYDVKM. V was trimmed by 5 bases and J by 2 bases, leaving 8 bases between them. CDR3 DNA: TGTGCCAGCAGTCGAGCCGTCACAGATACGCAGTATTTT. Translated: CASSRAVTDTQYF.

The table lists this clonotype with a few counts. The V call is TRBV6-6, the J call TRBJ1-5, with 8 nucleotides matching TRBD1. V gave up 9 bases and J gave up 2 bases; unmatched junction bases: 9. The CDR3 is made up of 15 amino acids. Germline CDR1 MNHNY, CDR2 SVGAGI (reference sequence). Written as DNA, the CDR3 is TGTGCCAGTAAGCAGGGGGCATTGGGCAATCAGCCCCAGCATTTT. Its translation is CASKQGALGNQPQHF.

This clonotype turned up a few times. The chain is built from TRBV6-2 or TRBV6-3 and TRBJ1-1; D is unclear. The CDR3 has 19 amino acids. The germline V gene has CDR1 MNHEY and CDR2 SVGEGT. V lost 2 bases, J lost 2 bases, and 24 bases lay in between. CDR3 DNA sequence: TGTGCCAGCAGTTACGTACGTGGAGCTAGGGAAGTGGAAAACACTGAAGCTTTCTTT. It specifies CASSYVRGAREVENTEAFF.

The chain employs TRBV2 and TRBJ1-1, with 10 bases aligning to TRBD1. V gave up 6 bases and J gave up 5 bases; unmatched junction bases: 6. The CDR3 has 14 amino acids. Germline lookup yields CDR1 SNHLY and CDR2 FYNNEI. The CDR3 here is CASRRDRGVTEAFF. The CDR3 DNA is TGTGCCAGCAGAAGGGACAGGGGAGTGACTGAAGCTTTCTTT.

This clonotype occurred many times. The chain carries TRBV4-2 and TRBJ2-5, with 7 bases fitting TRBD2. The V gene's germline CDR1 is LGHNA and CDR2 YNFKEQ. V was pared by 0 bases and J by 0 bases, with 10 bases of the junction left unmatched. This CDR3 has 18 amino acids. The CDR3 coding sequence is TGTGCCAGCAGCCAAGAGTATCAGGGAGGGGATAACCAAGAGACCCAGTACTTC. As protein: CASSQEYQGGDNQETQYF.

The chain links TRBV11-2 to TRBJ2-3, with a tentative D call TRBD1 (5 bases). The CDR3 has 16 amino acids. V gave up 3 bases and J gave up 5 bases, with 18 bases separating them. Germline CDR1 SGHAT, CDR2 FQNNGV. CDR3 sequence: CASSFTTDTGIDTQYF. The CDR3 DNA follows: TGTGCCAGCAGCTTTACTACGGACACAGGCATAGATACGCAGTATTTT.

This clonotype has more than one count but fewer than ten. The chain links TRBV3-1 to TRBJ1-5; weak D call: TRBD1 (6 bases). Germline loops: CDR1 LGHDT, CDR2 YNNKEL (reference sequence). The CDR3 length is 16 residues. Trimming left V 1 base short and J 7 bases short, with 17 bases between. CDR3 DNA: TGTGCCAGCAGCCAAGGAGGAGGGGGGAATGGCCAGCCCCAGCATTTT. The encoded protein is CASSQGGGGNGQPQHF.

This clonotype was observed many times. This chain uses TRBV18 with TRBJ1-1; 7 bases map to TRBD1. Germline trimming cut 4 bases from V and 8 bases from J; bases unmatched to any gene: 4. The CDR3 extends over 12 amino acids. Germline-derived CDR1 and CDR2 are KGHSH and LQKENI. The CDR3 DNA reads TGTGCCAGCTCACGGGACAGTAGCGAAGCTTTCTTT. It yields the protein CASSRDSSEAFF.

The chain is built from TRBV27 and TRBJ2-7; maybe TRBD2 (6 bases). V lost 6 bases and J 6 bases, leaving 15 bases between the germline ends. The CDR3 has 13 amino acids. CDR1 and CDR2 from the germline V gene are MNHEY and SMNVEV (reference sequence). The chain's CDR3 is CASSPAWRGEQYF. CDR3 in DNA: TGTGCCAGCAGCCCGGCGTGGAGGGGCGAGCAGTACTTC.

This clonotype was detected only a few times. The chain couples TRBV7-9 to TRBJ2-3, with TRBD1 matching 9 bases. The V segment lost 4 bases and the J segment 4 bases; nucleotides outside the gene matches: 3. Germline CDR1 reads SEHNR; CDR2 reads FQNEAQ (reference sequence). This CDR3 is 14 amino acids long. This CDR3 is CASSSHRGPDTQYF. In nucleotides, the CDR3 is TGTGCCAGCAGCTCCCACAGGGGGCCAGATACGCAGTATTTT.

The V call is TRBV5-1, the J call TRBJ1-1; D is unresolved. CDR3 size: 15 residues. V shed 4 bases and J shed 2 bases, with 15 bases lying between them. Germline V lookup: CDR1 SGHRS, CDR2 YFSETQ. Here the CDR3 DNA reads TGCGCCAGCAGCCCGGGCGCTGATCGCAACACTGAAGCTTTCTTT. Translation: CASSPGADRNTEAFF.